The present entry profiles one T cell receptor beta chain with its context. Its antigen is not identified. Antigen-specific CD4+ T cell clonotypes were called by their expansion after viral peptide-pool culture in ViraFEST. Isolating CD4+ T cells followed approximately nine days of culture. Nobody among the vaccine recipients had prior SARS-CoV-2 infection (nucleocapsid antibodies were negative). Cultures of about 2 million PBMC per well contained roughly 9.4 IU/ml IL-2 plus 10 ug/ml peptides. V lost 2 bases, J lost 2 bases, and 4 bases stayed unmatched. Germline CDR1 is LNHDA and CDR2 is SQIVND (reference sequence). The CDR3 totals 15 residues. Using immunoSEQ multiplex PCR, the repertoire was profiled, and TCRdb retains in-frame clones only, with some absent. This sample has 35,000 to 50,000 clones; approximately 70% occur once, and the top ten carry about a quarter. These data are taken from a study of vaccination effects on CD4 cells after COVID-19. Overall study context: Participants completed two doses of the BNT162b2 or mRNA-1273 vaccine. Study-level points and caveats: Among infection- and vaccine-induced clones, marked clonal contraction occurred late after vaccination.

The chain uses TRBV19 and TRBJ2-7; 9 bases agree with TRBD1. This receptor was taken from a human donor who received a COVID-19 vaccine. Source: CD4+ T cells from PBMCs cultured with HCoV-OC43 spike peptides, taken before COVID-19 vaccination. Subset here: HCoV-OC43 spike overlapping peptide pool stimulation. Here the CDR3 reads CASSITGGSAYEQYF. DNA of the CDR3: TGTGCCAGTAGTATAACAGGGGGCTCAGCCTACGAGCAGTACTTC.